This TCR beta chain was recovered during a study of Ad26.COV2.S vaccination and SARS-CoV-2 variants. V lost 6 bases and J lost 10, with 13 bases in between. This CDR3 has 12 residues. Germline V gives CDR1 LNHDA, CDR2 SQIVND (reference sequence). Treatment denoted: some 20 received Ad26.COV2.S at low or high dose, single or two shots; about five received placebo; per-sample allocation not given. Sampling took place 63 days after the first vaccine or placebo injection. Remarks on this clone: Its target is unknown.

Profiled with immunoSEQ multiplex PCR; TCRdb holds only in-frame clones, not every one. Among some 640,000 clones listed, 80% to 90% were seen once. Overall study results and limits: Substantial breadth was reported for post-vaccination spike-specific CD8+ and CD4+ T cells.

The chain couples TRBV19 to TRBJ2-1; TRBD1 or TRBD2 may be the D gene (5 bases each). Sequencing used peripheral blood, obtained in a trial of Ad26.COV2.S vaccine versus placebo. The TCR originated in a person between 18 and 65 years old who received the Ad26.COV2.S COVID-19 vaccine or a placebo. In DNA form, the CDR3 reads TGTGCCAGTAGCCAAGACAGCGGAGAGCAGTTCTTC. Translating it yields CASSQDSGEQFF.